These T cell receptor beta chains were read from a single sample in a study of patients and donors after allogeneic stem cell transplantation. TCRdb redid the calling of the RT-PCR reads with MiXCR, one entry per CDR3 protein. The sample lists some 230,000 distinct CDR3 sequences, 13% to 15% occurring once. What was sequenced was blood, either unsorted or a sorted T cell fraction (not recorded which). The receptors here all came from a human donor who was either an allogeneic HSCT recipient or a stem cell or donor lymphocyte infusion donor (not recorded which). It is not recorded whose cells these are; they may come from a transplant donor. The CDR3 runs from the conserved cysteine through the conserved F or W. A D gene is named only where the DNA matches it firmly. Only some rows state a clone size, as once, few, many or a class for expanded clones.

clone_size: NA
j_call: TRBJ2-1
d_call: TRBD2
v_call: TRBV19
cdr3_aa: CASGIAGGRDEQFF
cdr3_nt: TGTGCCAGTGGGATAGCGGGAGGGCGGGATGAGCAGTTCTTC

clone_size: many
j_call: TRBJ2-5
d_call: TRBD1
v_call: TRBV7-2
cdr3_aa: CASSDRGRETQYF
cdr3_nt: TGTGCCAGCAGTGACAGGGGACGAGAGACCCAGTACTTC

clone_size: NA
j_call: TRBJ2-1
d_call: NA
v_call: TRBV11-1
cdr3_aa: CASSIYPPGVISESSYNEQFF
cdr3_nt: TGTGCCAGCAGCATCTATCCCCCAGGTGTAATATCAGAGAGCTCCTACAATGAGCAGTTCTTC

clone_size: many
j_call: TRBJ2-5
d_call: NA
v_call: TRBV12-3/TRBV12-4
cdr3_aa: CASRPNRETGTQYF
cdr3_nt: TGTGCCAGCCGACCTAACAGGGAAACGGGGACCCAGTACTTC

clone_size: many
j_call: TRBJ1-1
d_call: NA
v_call: TRBV7-9
cdr3_aa: CASSDRRRTEAFF
cdr3_nt: TGTGCCAGCAGCGACCGACGGCGCACTGAAGCTTTCTTT

clone_size: NA
j_call: TRBJ2-1
d_call: NA
v_call: TRBV4-1
cdr3_aa: CASSQDRREQFF
cdr3_nt: TGCGCCAGCAGCCAAGATCGACGGGAGCAGTTCTTC

clone_size: many
j_call: TRBJ2-7
d_call: TRBD2
v_call: TRBV7-9
cdr3_aa: CASSLGSGGNYEQYF
cdr3_nt: TGTGCCAGCAGCTTAGGATCCGGGGGGAACTACGAGCAGTACTTC

clone_size: few
j_call: TRBJ1-6
d_call: NA
v_call: TRBV7-3
cdr3_aa: CASSRSNNSPLHF
cdr3_nt: TGTGCCAGCAGCCGATCCAATAATTCACCCCTCCACTTT

clone_size: few
j_call: TRBJ1-4
d_call: TRBD1
v_call: TRBV20-1
cdr3_aa: CSAKTGGWNEKLFF
cdr3_nt: TGCAGTGCAAAGACAGGGGGATGGAATGAAAAACTGTTTTTT

clone_size: many
j_call: TRBJ1-1
d_call: NA
v_call: TRBV7-2
cdr3_aa: CASSLAAYTEAFF
cdr3_nt: TGTGCCAGCAGCTTAGCGGCTTACACTGAAGCTTTCTTT

clone_size: many
j_call: TRBJ2-5
d_call: TRBD2
v_call: TRBV20-1
cdr3_aa: CSARRGGTQYF
cdr3_nt: TGCAGTGCTAGGCGCGGGGGGACCCAGTACTTC

clone_size: NA
j_call: TRBJ2-3
d_call: NA
v_call: TRBV3-1
cdr3_aa: CASSQGLGSWADTQYF
cdr3_nt: TGTGCCAGCAGCCAAGGTCTCGGCAGTTGGGCAGATACGCAGTATTTT

clone_size: NA
j_call: TRBJ2-4
d_call: NA
v_call: TRBV3-1
cdr3_aa: CASSQGDWAVAKNIQYF
cdr3_nt: TGTGCCAGCAGCCAGGGGGATTGGGCGGTAGCCAAAAACATTCAGTACTTC

clone_size: NA
j_call: TRBJ1-2
d_call: TRBD1
v_call: TRBV6-1
cdr3_aa: CASRSPGTGGTNYGYTF
cdr3_nt: TGTGCCAGCAGGTCCCCGGGGACAGGGGGGACTAACTATGGCTACACCTTC

clone_size: few
j_call: TRBJ2-7
d_call: NA
v_call: TRBV18
cdr3_aa: CASSPLDRQLSYEQYF
cdr3_nt: TGTGCCAGCTCACCACTGGATAGGCAACTCTCCTACGAGCAGTACTTC

clone_size: NA
j_call: TRBJ2-3
d_call: NA
v_call: TRBV7-3
cdr3_aa: CASSRDFGTDTQYF
cdr3_nt: TGTGCCAGCAGTCGGGACTTTGGAACAGATACGCAGTATTTT

clone_size: NA
j_call: TRBJ2-5
d_call: NA
v_call: TRBV30
cdr3_aa: CAWSVPRPQRETQYF
cdr3_nt: TGTGCCTGGAGTGTACCTCGGCCCCAGAGAGAGACCCAGTACTTC

clone_size: NA
j_call: TRBJ2-7
d_call: TRBD1
v_call: TRBV20-1
cdr3_aa: CSARQGVSEEQYF
cdr3_nt: TGCAGTGCTAGACAGGGGGTTTCTGAAGAGCAGTACTTC

clone_size: NA
j_call: TRBJ1-5
d_call: NA
v_call: TRBV11-1
cdr3_aa: CASSFNDNQPQHF
cdr3_nt: TGTGCCAGCAGCTTTAACGATAATCAGCCCCAGCATTTT

clone_size: NA
j_call: TRBJ2-5
d_call: NA
v_call: TRBV2
cdr3_aa: CASSESQISETQYF
cdr3_nt: TGTGCCAGCAGTGAGAGCCAAATATCGGAGACCCAGTACTTC

clone_size: NA
j_call: TRBJ2-5
d_call: NA
v_call: TRBV12-2
cdr3_aa: CASRSRDRVQETQYF
cdr3_nt: TGTGCAAGTCGCTCCCGGGACAGGGTTCAAGAGACCCAGTACTTC

clone_size: NA
j_call: TRBJ1-5
d_call: NA
v_call: TRBV24-1
cdr3_aa: CATSGDSNQPQHF
cdr3_nt: TGTGCCACCAGTGGGGATAGCAATCAGCCCCAGCATTTT

clone_size: NA
j_call: TRBJ1-2
d_call: NA
v_call: TRBV5-6
cdr3_aa: CASSLDVGGYTF
cdr3_nt: TGTGCCAGCAGCTTGGATGTGGGGGGCTACACCTTC

clone_size: many
j_call: TRBJ1-3
d_call: TRBD1
v_call: TRBV6-1
cdr3_aa: CAVRQGESGNTIYF
cdr3_nt: TGTGCCGTACGACAGGGGGAATCTGGAAACACCATATATTTT

clone_size: few
j_call: TRBJ1-1
d_call: NA
v_call: TRBV29-1
cdr3_aa: CSVEELKTEAFF
cdr3_nt: TGCAGCGTCGAAGAATTGAAGACTGAAGCTTTCTTT

clone_size: few
j_call: TRBJ2-3
d_call: NA
v_call: TRBV10-3
cdr3_aa: CAIRDSVDTQYF
cdr3_nt: TGTGCCATCAGGGATAGCGTAGATACGCAGTATTTT

clone_size: NA
j_call: TRBJ1-1
d_call: TRBD1
v_call: TRBV20-1
cdr3_aa: CSARDRRGQGGFRNTEAFF
cdr3_nt: TGCAGTGCTAGAGATAGGAGGGGACAGGGTGGCTTTCGGAACACTGAAGCTTTCTTT

clone_size: few
j_call: TRBJ1-1
d_call: NA
v_call: TRBV3-1
cdr3_aa: CASSQVGSTFF
cdr3_nt: TGTGCCAGCAGCCAAGTAGGGAGCACTTTCTTT

clone_size: NA
j_call: TRBJ1-5
d_call: NA
v_call: TRBV20-1
cdr3_aa: CSARVSNQPQHF
cdr3_nt: TGCAGTGCTAGAGTTAGCAATCAGCCCCAGCATTTT

clone_size: NA
j_call: TRBJ2-4
d_call: TRBD1
v_call: TRBV19
cdr3_aa: CASSPSQGAGNIQYF
cdr3_nt: TGTGCCAGTAGTCCCTCCCAGGGGGCGGGAAACATTCAGTACTTC

clone_size: few
j_call: TRBJ2-7
d_call: NA
v_call: TRBV12-3/TRBV12-4
cdr3_aa: CASSLRQDSYEQYF
cdr3_nt: TGTGCCAGCAGTTTACGGCAGGACTCCTACGAGCAGTACTTC

clone_size: few
j_call: TRBJ2-5
d_call: NA
v_call: TRBV5-4
cdr3_aa: CASSSLKRADQETQYF
cdr3_nt: TGTGCCAGCAGCTCGTTAAAACGGGCAGACCAAGAGACCCAGTACTTC

clone_size: NA
j_call: TRBJ1-4
d_call: NA
v_call: TRBV6-2/TRBV6-3
cdr3_aa: CASSRKGTPTGGLFF
cdr3_nt: TGTGCCAGCAGCCGGAAGGGGACACCCACCGGGGGACTGTTTTTT

clone_size: NA
j_call: TRBJ2-1
d_call: NA
v_call: TRBV27
cdr3_aa: CASSLLGPGIVLEQFF
cdr3_nt: TGTGCCAGCAGTTTACTTGGTCCGGGAATAGTCTTAGAGCAGTTCTTC

clone_size: NA
j_call: TRBJ2-5
d_call: NA
v_call: TRBV6-2/TRBV6-3
cdr3_aa: CASSYGPPKETQYF
cdr3_nt: TGTGCCAGCAGTTATGGCCCACCAAAAGAGACCCAGTACTTC

clone_size: many
j_call: TRBJ2-3
d_call: NA
v_call: TRBV4-1
cdr3_aa: CASRQGEGRTDTQYF
cdr3_nt: TGCGCCAGCAGGCAAGGCGAGGGGCGCACAGATACGCAGTATTTT

clone_size: many
j_call: TRBJ2-1
d_call: NA
v_call: TRBV20-1
cdr3_aa: CSASPGTAQQSF
cdr3_nt: TGCAGTGCTAGCCCTGGGACTGCCCAACAATCTTTC

clone_size: NA
j_call: TRBJ2-1
d_call: NA
v_call: TRBV20-1
cdr3_aa: CSASKDGYNEQFF
cdr3_nt: TGCAGTGCTAGTAAGGACGGGTACAATGAGCAGTTCTTC

clone_size: NA
j_call: TRBJ2-7
d_call: NA
v_call: TRBV6-1
cdr3_aa: CASRTGHSNSYEQYF
cdr3_nt: TGTGCCAGCAGGACGGGACACTCAAACTCCTACGAGCAGTACTTC

clone_size: medium-sized
j_call: TRBJ2-1
d_call: TRBD2
v_call: TRBV6-5
cdr3_aa: CASSYLLAGMQFF
cdr3_nt: TGTGCCAGCAGTTACCTTCTAGCGGGGATGCAGTTCTTC

clone_size: few
j_call: TRBJ2-3
d_call: TRBD1
v_call: TRBV7-9
cdr3_aa: CASRGQVPGDTQYF
cdr3_nt: TGTGCCAGCAGGGGACAGGTCCCGGGGGATACGCAGTATTTT

clone_size: NA
j_call: TRBJ2-1
d_call: NA
v_call: TRBV14
cdr3_aa: CASSPWGGGGANEQFF
cdr3_nt: TGTGCCAGCAGCCCCTGGGGTGGAGGGGGCGCGAATGAGCAGTTCTTC

clone_size: NA
j_call: TRBJ1-1
d_call: NA
v_call: TRBV7-3
cdr3_aa: CASSLRDGTEAFF
cdr3_nt: TGTGCCAGCAGCTTACGGGATGGAACTGAAGCTTTCTTT

clone_size: NA
j_call: TRBJ2-5
d_call: NA
v_call: TRBV3-1
cdr3_aa: CASSQDSQETQYF
cdr3_nt: TGTGCCAGCAGCCAAGACTCCCAAGAGACCCAGTACTTC

clone_size: many
j_call: TRBJ1-6
d_call: NA
v_call: TRBV27
cdr3_aa: CASTSGGVPGARDSPLHF
cdr3_nt: TGTGCCAGCACCTCAGGAGGGGTTCCGGGGGCGCGTGATTCACCCCTCCACTTT